Following are 8 T cell receptor beta chains from one sample sequenced in a study of T cells in Graves' hyperthyroidism and ophthalmopathy. From RNA transcripts, TCR beta CDR3 regions were amplified. In the first-round RT-PCR of the TCR CDR3, the HTBI primer set was used. Each CDR3 protein is one row after TCRdb ran MiXCR on the multiplex PCR reads. Of roughly 420,000 distinct CDR3 sequences in the sample, 15% to 19% were seen once. The specimen sequenced was blood. Receptors were obtained from a woman aged 18-35 years with Graves' hyperthyroidism.

This clonotype was picked up many times. CDR3 nucleotide sequence: TGTGCCAGTGCTCAGGGACCGGACTATGGCTACACCTTC. This translates into CASAQGPDYGYTF. The chain combines TRBV6-1 with TRBJ1-2; possible D gene TRBD1, 5 bases. The CDR3 contains 13 residues. The V gene's germline CDR1 is MNHNS and CDR2 SASEGT. The V end was cut by 9 bases, the J end by 3 bases, with 14 bases between.

This clonotype was observed many times. The chain recombines TRBV3-1 with TRBJ1-1; D is unresolved. Germline V CDR1 and CDR2: LGHDT, YNNKEL (reference sequence). This CDR3 region has 14 residues. V lost 4 bases, J lost 0 bases, and 9 bases lay in between. In DNA, the CDR3 is TGTGCCAGCAGCCTAACAGATATGAACACTGAAGCTTTCTTT. Amino acid sequence: CASSLTDMNTEAFF.

This clonotype has ten or more counts. This chain uses TRBV19 with TRBJ1-1; the match to TRBD1 covers 10 bases. There are 14 residues in the CDR3. Germline CDR1 is LNHDA and CDR2 is SQIVND (reference sequence). With 6 bases clipped from V and 0 bases from J, the junction kept 1 base outside the gene matches. CDR3 loop: CASRTGGLNTEAFF. In DNA form, the CDR3 reads TGTGCCAGTAGGACAGGGGGCTTGAACACTGAAGCTTTCTTT.

This clonotype was counted ten times or more. J is TRBJ2-7 and V is TRBV6-1; perhaps TRBD2 as D (5 bases). V lost 7 bases and J 5 bases, leaving 18 bases between the germline ends. CDR1 is MNHNS, CDR2 SASEGT, per germline. The CDR3 has 14 residues. The CDR3 coding sequence is TGTGCCAGCAAGGCCCTAGCTGAAGTCCACGAGCAGTACTTC. Amino acid sequence: CASKALAEVHEQYF.

This clonotype was counted many times. The chain carries TRBV5-6 and TRBJ1-4; D not certain. Trimming removed 4 bases from V and 2 bases from J, with 12 bases in between. Per the germline V gene, CDR1 is SGHDT and CDR2 is YYEEEE. The CDR3 is 15 residues long. For the CDR3, the DNA is TGTGCCAGCAGCCACGGAGTCGGGACTAATGAAAAACTGTTTTTT. Translation gives CASSHGVGTNEKLFF.

This clonotype was counted ten times or more. The rearrangement joins TRBV6-1 to TRBJ2-7; 9 bases align to TRBD1. Germline loops: CDR1 MNHNS, CDR2 SASEGT. V shed 8 bases, J shed 0 bases, and the junction held 8 bases outside the gene matches. The CDR3 is made up of 15 amino acids. CDR3 bases: TGTGCCAGCGCTGTTCAGGGACAGGGCTCCTACGAGCAGTACTTC. It is translated as CASAVQGQGSYEQYF.

This clonotype was found many times. This chain joins TRBV12-3 or TRBV12-4 and TRBJ2-5; unclear D gene. CDR3 length equals 13 residues. The germline V and J ends were trimmed by 6 bases and 0 bases, with 8 bases remaining between them. The CDR3 sequence: CASSLGYQETQYF. The CDR3 DNA is TGTGCCAGCAGCTTGGGCTACCAAGAGACCCAGTACTTC.

This clonotype showed up just a few times. The chain links TRBV3-1 to TRBJ2-3, with 16 bases aligning to TRBD2. Trimming cost V 5 bases and J 6 bases; bases outside gene matches: 8. Germline V gives CDR1 LGHDT, CDR2 YNNKEL (reference sequence). CDR3 length equals 17 residues. The CDR3 protein is CASSAPGLAGGGDTQYF. The DNA of the CDR3 is TGTGCCAGCAGCGCCCCGGGACTAGCGGGAGGGGGGGATACGCAGTATTTT.